These T cell receptor beta chains were read from a single sample in a study of OX40 agonist ivuxolimab in advanced cancers. Data came from immunoSEQ multiplex PCR; TCRdb stores just in-frame clones and leaves some out. The table has about 70,000 clones, approximately 90% seen once. Sequenced here: CD4+ or CD8+ T cells sorted from blood, sampled in a trial of the OX40 agonist ivuxolimab. Source of these receptors: an adult with an advanced solid tumor such as melanoma, head and neck, liver or kidney cancer. Each CDR3 is given with its conserved first and last residue. D genes are given only for firm matches. The size field is filled for only some rows; it gives once, few, many or a size class.

CDR3nt: TGTGCCAGCTCACCGGGGACAGGGCGCTACTTAGGCGAGCAGTACTTC
CDR3aa: CASSPGTGRYLGEQYF
len: 16
j_gene: TRBJ2-7
d_gene: TRBD1
v_gene: TRBV18
abundance: once

CDR3nt: TGTGCCAGCAGCCCGGGTTTATGGCCCCAAGAGACCCAGTACTTC
CDR3aa: CASSPGLWPQETQYF
len: 15
j_gene: TRBJ2-5
d_gene: NA
v_gene: TRBV9
abundance: NA

CDR3nt: TGTGCCAGCAGCGAACAGGGGGCTAACTATGGCTACACCTTC
CDR3aa: CASSEQGANYGYTF
len: 14
j_gene: TRBJ1-2
d_gene: TRBD1
v_gene: TRBV2
abundance: NA

CDR3nt: TGTGCCAGCAGCAGAAACAGGGTACCATCTGGAAACACCATATATTTT
CDR3aa: CASSRNRVPSGNTIYF
len: 16
j_gene: TRBJ1-3
d_gene: NA
v_gene: TRBV9
abundance: NA

CDR3nt: TGTGCCAGTAGTATCGGAATAAGGAGCTCAGGGGGCGCCTGGAGGTCAACTAATGAAAAACTGTTTTTT
CDR3aa: CASSIGIRSSGGAWRSTNEKLFF
len: 23
j_gene: TRBJ1-4
d_gene: TRBD1
v_gene: TRBV19
abundance: NA

CDR3nt: TGTGCCAGCAGCTTAGGGGGGGCCCCGACCTATGGCTACACCTTC
CDR3aa: CASSLGGAPTYGYTF
len: 15
j_gene: TRBJ1-2
d_gene: NA
v_gene: TRBV11-2
abundance: NA

CDR3nt: TGTGCCACCAGCAGAGAGGGGACTAGCGGGTACGAGCAGTACTTC
CDR3aa: CATSREGTSGYEQYF
len: 15
j_gene: TRBJ2-7
d_gene: TRBD2
v_gene: TRBV15
abundance: NA

CDR3nt: TGTGCCATCAGTCCGACAGAAATGAGCTCCTACGAGCAGTACTTC
CDR3aa: CAISPTEMSSYEQYF
len: 15
j_gene: TRBJ2-7
d_gene: NA
v_gene: TRBV10-3
abundance: NA

CDR3nt: TGTGCCAGCAGTTTTTCCGGGACAGGGACATTGGCCTATAATTCACCCCTCCACTTT
CDR3aa: CASSFSGTGTLAYNSPLHF
len: 19
j_gene: TRBJ1-6
d_gene: TRBD1
v_gene: TRBV27
abundance: once

CDR3nt: TGCGCCAGCAGCGTCCAGGGACAGACCTACAATGAGCAGTTCTTC
CDR3aa: CASSVQGQTYNEQFF
len: 15
j_gene: TRBJ2-1
d_gene: TRBD1
v_gene: TRBV5-1
abundance: NA

CDR3nt: TGTGCCAGCAGTGCCGGAAACACCATATATTTT
CDR3aa: CASSAGNTIYF
len: 11
j_gene: TRBJ1-3
d_gene: NA
v_gene: TRBV6-1
abundance: NA

CDR3nt: TGCGCCAGCAGCCAACTAGCGGGGGGGCCGAATGAGCAGTTCTTC
CDR3aa: CASSQLAGGPNEQFF
len: 15
j_gene: TRBJ2-1
d_gene: TRBD2
v_gene: TRBV4-1
abundance: NA

CDR3nt: TGCGCCAGCAGCTGGACTAGCGGGGGTGGGGAGACCCAGTACTTC
CDR3aa: CASSWTSGGGETQYF
len: 15
j_gene: TRBJ2-5
d_gene: TRBD2
v_gene: TRBV5-1
abundance: NA

CDR3nt: TGTGCCAGCTCTACGGGGTTGGCTGAAGCTTTCTTT
CDR3aa: CASSTGLAEAFF
len: 12
j_gene: TRBJ1-1
d_gene: NA
v_gene: TRBV2
abundance: NA

CDR3nt: TGTGCCAGCAGCTTAGAATTGGGACAGAGGAGAACTGAAGCTTTCTTT
CDR3aa: CASSLELGQRRTEAFF
len: 16
j_gene: TRBJ1-1
d_gene: TRBD1
v_gene: TRBV11-2
abundance: few

CDR3nt: TGTGCCAGCAGCTTAGGCGAGGGTTATTCACCCCTCCACTTT
CDR3aa: CASSLGEGYSPLHF
len: 14
j_gene: TRBJ1-6
d_gene: NA
v_gene: TRBV7-9
abundance: few

CDR3nt: TGCGCCAGCAGCCAAGATGAATCCGCGACAGGTACTAATGAAAAACTGTTTTTT
CDR3aa: CASSQDESATGTNEKLFF
len: 18
j_gene: TRBJ1-4
d_gene: NA
v_gene: TRBV4-1
abundance: NA

CDR3nt: TGTGCCAGTAGTATGAGGGGGGCGGCTGGGGATGAGCAGTTCTTC
CDR3aa: CASSMRGAAGDEQFF
len: 15
j_gene: TRBJ2-1
d_gene: NA
v_gene: TRBV19
abundance: NA

CDR3nt: TGTGCCAGCAGCTTGTCACGGACCGGGGAGCTGTTTTTT
CDR3aa: CASSLSRTGELFF
len: 13
j_gene: TRBJ2-2
d_gene: NA
v_gene: TRBV5-6
abundance: NA

CDR3nt: TGTGCGCCGTGGCGGCAGGCGCCTCAGCCCCAGCATTTT
CDR3aa: CAPWRQAPQPQHF
len: 13
j_gene: TRBJ1-5
d_gene: NA
v_gene: TRBV6-1
abundance: NA

CDR3nt: TGTGCCAGCAGCCCCCGCGAAGTAGGTGAGCAGTTCTTC
CDR3aa: CASSPREVGEQFF
len: 13
j_gene: TRBJ2-1
d_gene: NA
v_gene: TRBV7-9
abundance: NA

CDR3nt: TGCGCCAGCAGCTTGGGAGGGGAAGCTTTCTTT
CDR3aa: CASSLGGEAFF
len: 11
j_gene: TRBJ1-1
d_gene: NA
v_gene: TRBV5-1
abundance: NA

CDR3nt: TGTGCCAGCAGCCAGGACAGGGGGCGTGAAAAACTGTTTTTT
CDR3aa: CASSQDRGREKLFF
len: 14
j_gene: TRBJ1-4
d_gene: TRBD1
v_gene: TRBV9
abundance: NA

CDR3nt: TGTGCCAGCAGTTTAAGCTGGACGTCCCTTATAGCCAAAAACATTCAGTACTTC
CDR3aa: CASSLSWTSLIAKNIQYF
len: 18
j_gene: TRBJ2-4
d_gene: NA
v_gene: TRBV27
abundance: NA

CDR3nt: TGCGCCAGCAGCCGTGACCAGTCGGCAGAGACCCAGTACTTC
CDR3aa: CASSRDQSAETQYF
len: 14
j_gene: TRBJ2-5
d_gene: NA
v_gene: TRBV5-1
abundance: NA

CDR3nt: TGTGCCACGTCACAGGAATATAATGGCTACACCTTC
CDR3aa: CATSQEYNGYTF
len: 12
j_gene: TRBJ1-2
d_gene: NA
v_gene: TRBV28
abundance: NA

CDR3nt: TGTGCCAGCTCACCAGAGACTGGGTGGTCAGGGTCGAACTATGGCTACACCTTC
CDR3aa: CASSPETGWSGSNYGYTF
len: 18
j_gene: TRBJ1-2
d_gene: NA
v_gene: TRBV18
abundance: NA

CDR3nt: TGTGCCTGGAGTTTGGGGTTGGGAAACACCATATATTTT
CDR3aa: CAWSLGLGNTIYF
len: 13
j_gene: TRBJ1-3
d_gene: NA
v_gene: TRBV30
abundance: few

CDR3nt: TGTGCCTGGAGCCACCGAAGATTAGCTAACTATGGCTACACCTTC
CDR3aa: CAWSHRRLANYGYTF
len: 15
j_gene: TRBJ1-2
d_gene: NA
v_gene: TRBV30
abundance: NA

CDR3nt: TGTGCCAGCAGCTTAACCGGGACAGGGAATAATTCACCCCTCCACTTT
CDR3aa: CASSLTGTGNNSPLHF
len: 16
j_gene: TRBJ1-6
d_gene: TRBD1
v_gene: TRBV7-2
abundance: once

CDR3nt: TGTGCCAGCAGTTACTCGACAGGGCGAGGCTACACCTTC
CDR3aa: CASSYSTGRGYTF
len: 13
j_gene: TRBJ1-2
d_gene: TRBD1
v_gene: TRBV6-6
abundance: NA

CDR3nt: TGCGCCAGCAGCTTGGGGGCGAACAGGGTGACAGATACGCAGTATTTT
CDR3aa: CASSLGANRVTDTQYF
len: 16
j_gene: TRBJ2-3
d_gene: NA
v_gene: TRBV5-1
abundance: once

CDR3nt: TGCGCCAGCAGCCAAGACATAGCTATGAACACTGAAGCTTTCTTT
CDR3aa: CASSQDIAMNTEAFF
len: 15
j_gene: TRBJ1-1
d_gene: NA
v_gene: TRBV4-1
abundance: NA

CDR3nt: TGTGCCATCAGTGCAGGGGATAGCACAGATACGCAGTATTTT
CDR3aa: CAISAGDSTDTQYF
len: 14
j_gene: TRBJ2-3
d_gene: NA
v_gene: TRBV10-3
abundance: NA

CDR3nt: TGCGCCAGCAGCTTGGCTGGGCTAGAGATTGAGACCCAGTACTTC
CDR3aa: CASSLAGLEIETQYF
len: 15
j_gene: TRBJ2-5
d_gene: NA
v_gene: TRBV5-1
abundance: NA

CDR3nt: TGCGCCAGCAGCCTGGTACAGGGTACCTACGAGCAGTACTTC
CDR3aa: CASSLVQGTYEQYF
len: 14
j_gene: TRBJ2-7
d_gene: NA
v_gene: TRBV5-1
abundance: NA

CDR3nt: TGTGCCAGCAGCTTATCGCTAGGCAGGGCAATAGATACGCAGTATTTT
CDR3aa: CASSLSLGRAIDTQYF
len: 16
j_gene: TRBJ2-3
d_gene: NA
v_gene: TRBV11-2
abundance: NA

CDR3nt: TGTGCCAGCAAGACAGCACGTACACCCCTCCACTTT
CDR3aa: CASKTARTPLHF
len: 12
j_gene: TRBJ1-6
d_gene: NA
v_gene: TRBV6-1
abundance: NA

CDR3nt: TGTGCCAGCAGTTACGGCGGACAGGGGGCGTTGTCTGAAGCTTTCTTT
CDR3aa: CASSYGGQGALSEAFF
len: 16
j_gene: TRBJ1-1
d_gene: TRBD1
v_gene: TRBV6-6
abundance: NA

CDR3nt: TGTGCCAGCTCACCACAGGGACAGAACACTGAAGCTTTCTTT
CDR3aa: CASSPQGQNTEAFF
len: 14
j_gene: TRBJ1-1
d_gene: NA
v_gene: TRBV18
abundance: NA

CDR3nt: TGTGCCATCAGAGGGACTAGCGGGGGTCCCTCCTACAATGAGCAGTTCTTC
CDR3aa: CAIRGTSGGPSYNEQFF
len: 17
j_gene: TRBJ2-1
d_gene: TRBD2
v_gene: TRBV10-3
abundance: NA

CDR3nt: TGTGCCAGCAGCTTAAGCGGGACACAGGGAAACAATGAGCAGTTCTTC
CDR3aa: CASSLSGTQGNNEQFF
len: 16
j_gene: TRBJ2-1
d_gene: NA
v_gene: TRBV11-3
abundance: NA

CDR3nt: TGTGCCAGCAGCCGAAGCGCGGGGGGGGCCGATACGCAGTATTTT
CDR3aa: CASSRSAGGADTQYF
len: 15
j_gene: TRBJ2-3
d_gene: TRBD2
v_gene: TRBV4-2
abundance: NA

CDR3nt: TGTGCCAGCTCGGTGGGACAGGGGACCTACGAGCAGTACTTC
CDR3aa: CASSVGQGTYEQYF
len: 14
j_gene: TRBJ2-7
d_gene: TRBD1
v_gene: TRBV18
abundance: NA

CDR3nt: TGTGCCAGCAGCTTAAGACAGGTCCAAGAGACCCAGTACTTC
CDR3aa: CASSLRQVQETQYF
len: 14
j_gene: TRBJ2-5
d_gene: NA
v_gene: TRBV11-2
abundance: once

CDR3nt: TGTGCCAGCACCGTTAACCCACTCGGGCGGGACAGGGGCTATGGCTACACCTTC
CDR3aa: CASTVNPLGRDRGYGYTF
len: 18
j_gene: TRBJ1-2
d_gene: TRBD1
v_gene: TRBV5-6
abundance: NA

CDR3nt: TGTGCCAGCAGCCCTGGGGACAGCTCTGGAAACACCATATATTTT
CDR3aa: CASSPGDSSGNTIYF
len: 15
j_gene: TRBJ1-3
d_gene: TRBD1
v_gene: TRBV4-2
abundance: NA

CDR3nt: TGTGCCAGTACAATTGGACAGAGAACAGATACGCAGTATTTT
CDR3aa: CASTIGQRTDTQYF
len: 14
j_gene: TRBJ2-3
d_gene: NA
v_gene: TRBV2
abundance: few

CDR3nt: TGCGCCAGCAGCTCCATAGCGAACAGCGCTGAGCAGTTCTTC
CDR3aa: CASSSIANSAEQFF
len: 14
j_gene: TRBJ2-1
d_gene: NA
v_gene: TRBV5-1
abundance: NA

CDR3nt: TGCAGCGTTGGAGAGACAAGCTCTGGAAACACCATATATTTT
CDR3aa: CSVGETSSGNTIYF
len: 14
j_gene: TRBJ1-3
d_gene: NA
v_gene: TRBV29-1
abundance: NA